Below are 16 T cell receptor beta chains sequenced from a single sample in a study of CXCR3-negative and CXCR3-positive naive CD8 T cells (dated by TCRdb to between 2018 and 2021). Sequencing took place on a NextSeq 550. The Human TCR Profiling Kit (MiLaboratory) was used to prepare UMI-labeled 5' RACE TRB cDNA libraries. TCRdb reprocessed the reads into one record per CDR3 protein sequence, lacking DNA. In this sample's table one finds 40,000 to 55,000 distinct CDR3 sequences. The ten largest clones represent about 1.4% of the sample. The sample was naive CXCR3- CD8+ T cells from blood. This sample's cell subset or site label indicates: CD45RO-CCR7+CD27+CD95- naive CD8+ T cells lacking CXCR3 (TNR3-). The receptors shown here come from a human donor in good health. Some clones in this sample may be carry-over from other donors' samples.

The rearrangement links TRBV29-1 to TRBJ2-2. In germline, CDR1 is SQVTM, CDR2 ANQGSEA. The CDR3 totals 15 residues. The CDR3: CSVLGQLSNTGELFF.

This clonotype is labeled medium-sized based on frequency. The chain is built from TRBV7-6 and TRBJ1-3. Germline loops: CDR1 SGHVS, CDR2 FNYEAQ. The CDR3 covers 19 residues. CDR3 amino acids: CASSPGVARTESSGNTIYF. The full variable domain, rest sourced from reference TRBV7-6 and TRBJ1-3, is GAGVSQSPRYKVTKRGQDVALRCDPISGHVSLYWYRQALGQGPEFLTYFNYEAQQDKSGLPNDRFSAERPEGSISTLTIQRTEQRDSAMYRCASSPGVARTESSGNTIYFGEGSWLTVV.

The V gene is TRBV7-9, the J gene TRBJ1-1. The germline V gene encodes CDR1 SEHNR and CDR2 FQNEAQ (reference sequence). This CDR3 contains 12 residues. CDR3 sequence: CAPVVMNTEAFF.

This chain uses TRBV7-9 with TRBJ1-2. Germline V gene data show CDR1 as SEHNR and CDR2 as FQNEAQ (reference sequence). There are 16 residues in the CDR3. The CDR3 protein is CASSSFTAQTNYGYTF.

The CDR3 reads CASSPLWDGQETQYF. The chain joins TRBV27 to TRBJ2-5; TCRdb's D call, TRBD1, is unchecked because there is no DNA. Germline CDR1 MNHEY, CDR2 SMNVEV (reference sequence). The CDR3 extends over 15 amino acids.

V usage is TRBV4-3 and J usage is TRBJ2-7; TCRdb designates TRBD1, a call that cannot be tested without DNA. CDR1 LGHNA and CDR2 YSLEER come from the germline V gene. The CDR3 totals 15 residues. The CDR3 sequence is CASSQVGQGPYEQYF.

The chain is built from TRBV6-6 and TRBJ1-4. Germline-derived CDR1 and CDR2 are MNHNY and SVGAGI (reference sequence). The CDR3 is 14 residues long. The CDR3 is CASTQTATNEKLFF.

V is TRBV7-8 and J is TRBJ2-7; the TCRdb call, TRBD2, lacks DNA for checking. The germline V gene has CDR1 SGHVS and CDR2 FQNEAQ. The CDR3 sequence is 17 residues long. CDR3 sequence reads: CASSTASAGTKAYEQYF. Full variable domain (remainder filled in from reference TRBV7-8 and TRBJ2-7): GAGVSQSPRYKVAKRGQDVALRCDPISGHVSLFWYQQALGQGPEFLTYFQNEAQLDKSGLPSDRFFAERPEGSVSTLKIQRTQQEDSAVYLCASSTASAGTKAYEQYFGPGTRLTVT.

This clonotype is called medium-sized (0.01 to 0.1%) based on its frequency. This chain connects TRBV12-3 or TRBV12-4 to TRBJ2-5; the D call of TRBD2 rests on TCRdb alone, since no DNA is present to check it. This CDR3 region has 16 residues. CDR3 region: CASSYGLAGVKETQYF.

This chain uses TRBV25-1 with TRBJ1-1; the TCRdb D gene call, TRBD1, has no DNA to confirm it. Germline values: CDR1 MGHDK, CDR2 SYGVNS. This CDR3 comprises 15 residues. The CDR3 loop reads CASSLGQGTRTEAFF.

The chain combines TRBV10-3 with TRBJ1-2. The CDR3 is 12 amino acids. Per the germline V gene, CDR1 is ENHRY and CDR2 is SYGVKD. The chain's CDR3 is CAISQGTPGYTF.

The V call is TRBV12-3 or TRBV12-4, the J call TRBJ1-2; TCRdb's assignment of TRBD1 cannot be checked, as there is no DNA. The CDR3 is 15 residues long. CDR3: CASSGPGQGNYGYTF.

By frequency, this clonotype registers medium-sized (0.01 to 0.1%). CDR3 protein: CASTTQSSYEQYF. The rearrangement uses TRBV10-2 and TRBJ2-7. The CDR3 covers 13 residues. Germline CDR1 WSHSY, CDR2 SAAADI.

The chain links TRBV29-1 to TRBJ2-3; TCRdb designates TRBD1, a call that cannot be tested without DNA. CDR1 and CDR2 (germline): SQVTM, ANQGSEA. The CDR3 length is 15 residues. The CDR3 spells CSVEDFRQVPDTQYF.

This chain links TRBV20-1 with TRBJ2-5; the D call of TRBD2 rests on TCRdb alone, since no DNA is present to check it. The germline V gene has CDR1 DFQATT and CDR2 SNEGSKA (reference sequence). The CDR3 is 15 residues long. This CDR3 is CSGEPRRAAKETQYF.

The chain couples TRBV6-5 to TRBJ1-1; lacking DNA, the TRBD1 call made by TCRdb goes unchecked. CDR3 length: 13 amino acids. Germline CDR1 reads MNHEY; CDR2 reads SVGAGI. CDR3 in amino acids: CASMRGMNTEAFF.